The source of this T cell receptor (beta chain) is a study of stem cell transplantation in POMP-related autoinflammatory disease. Across the study: CD8+ T cells were low and CD4+ cells naive-skewed before transplant. Through one year post-transplant, neutrophils and platelets were 100% of graft donor origin.

Overall study results and limits: Unique TRB V-J gene pairings were limited in number in patients with PRAID.

The CDR3 runs to 17 residues. Per germline, CDR1 MGHDK and CDR2 SYGVNS. Trimming cost V 1 base and J 8 bases, with 20 bases left between them. TCRdb's copy holds only in-frame clones and misses some; the assay was immunoSEQ multiplex PCR. This sample has 68,000 or so clones, with roughly 88% found just once. Comment on this clone: The antigen remains unidentified.

Material: CD4+ T cells from PBMCs, obtained after stem cell transplantation. The sequence came from a human patient with POMP-related autoinflammation and immune dysregulation (PRAID). Some T cells may be transferred from the graft donor. This chain links TRBV25-1 with TRBJ1-4; tentatively, D is TRBD1 (5 bases). CDR3 sequence: CASSELGINGGLEKLFF. CDR3 coding DNA: TGTGCCAGCAGTGAATTGGGAATCAATGGGGGATTAGAAAAACTGTTTTTT.